These T cell receptor beta chains were read from a single sample in a study of regulatory T cells in long-lasting Graves disease. TCRdb re-called the multiplex PCR reads through MiXCR, storing one row per CDR3 protein. The sample includes around 330,000 distinct CDR3 sequences, approximately 20% of them seen just once. Sequencing was performed on peripheral blood mononuclear cells (PBMCs), taken at new diagnosis, from a patient treated with antithyroid drugs. These receptors were collected from a female donor with Graves disease. Both conserved end residues are part of each CDR3. D genes are given only for firm matches. Clone size is stated in some rows and not others, as once, few, many or a class when expanded.

J	V	size	D	DNA	CDR3
TRBJ2-3	TRBV28	-	-	TGTGCCAGCAGCCCTGCTAGTGTTGGTGATACGCAGTATTTT	CASSPASVGDTQYF
TRBJ1-2	TRBV12-3/TRBV12-4	-	-	TGTGCCAGCAGTTTAGGTCTCAGGGTTAGCCGTAATGGCTACACCTTC	CASSLGLRVSRNGYTF
TRBJ2-7	TRBV4-1	-	-	TGCGCCAGCAGCCAGGGACTGATCTCCTACGAGCAGTACTTC	CASSQGLISYEQYF
TRBJ1-1	TRBV11-3	many	TRBD1	TGTGCCAGCGAACAGGGGAAGCGGAACACTGAAGCTTTCTTT	CASEQGKRNTEAFF
TRBJ2-1	TRBV29-1	many	TRBD2	TGCAGCGTATCGGGACTAGCTCGGTGGTATGAGCAGTTCTTC	CSVSGLARWYEQFF
TRBJ2-1	TRBV28	many	-	TGTGCCAGCAGTTCCCCGACAGGCCTGACCAATGAGCAGTTCTTC	CASSSPTGLTNEQFF
TRBJ2-2	TRBV28	many	TRBD1	TGTGCCAGCAGTTCTACCGACAGGGAACACACCGGGGAGCTGTTTTTT	CASSSTDREHTGELFF
TRBJ2-7	TRBV18	many	TRBD1	TGTGCCAGCTCACCTATACCGGGACAGGGGACCGAGCAGTACTTC	CASSPIPGQGTEQYF
TRBJ2-1	TRBV15	many	-	TGTGCCACCAGCAGAGATCCCAATTTCGGGCAGTTCTTC	CATSRDPNFGQFF
TRBJ1-2	TRBV20-1	many	TRBD1	TGCAGTGCTAGAGATCCCGGCAGGGGGGAGTATGGCTACACCTTC	CSARDPGRGEYGYTF
TRBJ2-3	TRBV25-1	-	-	TGTGCCAGCAGTGAATCCCGACCCGTGGATACGCAGTATTTT	CASSESRPVDTQYF
TRBJ2-3	TRBV12-3/TRBV12-4	many	-	TGTGCCAGCTTCCGGGATGGTGGGGAGGCCCACTTCACAGATACGCAGTATTTT	CASFRDGGEAHFTDTQYF
TRBJ1-4	TRBV12-5	few	-	TGTGCTAGTGGTTCACAGGGCACTAATGAAAAACTGTTTTTT	CASGSQGTNEKLFF
TRBJ2-5	TRBV30	many	-	TGTGCCTCCTCGGGTGAGGGGTGGGAGACCCAGTACTTC	CASSGEGWETQYF
TRBJ1-1	TRBV2	many	TRBD1	TGTGCCAGCAGGGACAGGACCCTCACTGAAGCTTTCTTT	CASRDRTLTEAFF
TRBJ2-3	TRBV6-2/TRBV6-3	many	-	TGTGCCAGCAGTTACTCGGGGAGGAGGAGCACAGATACGCAGTATTTT	CASSYSGRRSTDTQYF
TRBJ1-1	TRBV6-1	many	TRBD1	TGTGCCAGTACACAGGGGAGGATGAACACTGAAGCTTTCTTT	CASTQGRMNTEAFF
TRBJ1-5	TRBV6-1	many	-	TGTGCCAGCAGTGAAGCTACGCGCCAGCCCCAGCATTTT	CASSEATRQPQHF
TRBJ2-3	TRBV10-3	many	-	TGTGCCATCAGTGAGTCACTGGCCACTAGCACAGATACGCAGTATTTT	CAISESLATSTDTQYF
TRBJ2-1	TRBV27	many	-	TGTGCCAGCAGTTTGGCTCCTCGTTACAATGAGCAGTTCTTC	CASSLAPRYNEQFF
TRBJ2-3	TRBV11-2	many	-	TGTGCCAGCAGCTTAGTCGTGGGACGCACAGATACGCAGTATTTT	CASSLVVGRTDTQYF
TRBJ2-3	TRBV28	many	TRBD1	TGTGCCAGCAGTGCTACAGGGGGCGCAGATCAAGATACGCAGTATTTT	CASSATGGADQDTQYF
TRBJ2-3	TRBV28	many	TRBD2	TGTGCCAGCAGTTTATTTTCGGGCGGGGGGGATACGCAGTATTTT	CASSLFSGGGDTQYF
TRBJ2-2	TRBV18	many	TRBD1	TGTGCCAGCTCACCATCGCTGACAGGGAAGAACACCGGGGAGCTGTTTTTT	CASSPSLTGKNTGELFF
TRBJ1-2	TRBV20-1	-	-	TGCAGTGCGCAACTTCAGGGCTCCGGTTCCTCTGGCTACACCTTC	CSAQLQGSGSSGYTF
TRBJ2-3	TRBV13	many	-	TGTGCCAGCAGCGTAACAACTTCCGGGCCGGGGACAGATACGCAGTATTTT	CASSVTTSGPGTDTQYF
TRBJ1-3	TRBV6-2/TRBV6-3	many	-	TGTGCCAGCAGTTACGGAAACACCATATATTTT	CASSYGNTIYF
TRBJ1-2	TRBV27	many	-	TGTGCCAGCAGCAGACAGGCCACGTATGGCTACACCTTC	CASSRQATYGYTF
TRBJ1-2	TRBV19	few	-	TGTGCCACCGAGAGGAGCTATGGCTACACCTTC	CATERSYGYTF
TRBJ1-1	TRBV14	-	-	TGTGCCAGCAGCCAAGTTCAGGGAATACCTGAAGCTTTCTTT	CASSQVQGIPEAFF
TRBJ2-1	TRBV5-1	-	TRBD2	TGCGCCAGCAGCTTCACTAGCGGGAGGGCCTATCGGTCCTACAATGAGCAGTTCTTC	CASSFTSGRAYRSYNEQFF
TRBJ2-5	TRBV2	many	TRBD1	TGTGCCAGCATACGGGACAGGGGAGGAGAGACCCAGTACTTC	CASIRDRGGETQYF
TRBJ2-1	TRBV7-8	many	TRBD2	TGTGCCAGCAGCCTGACTAGCGGGAGGGGCTATGAGCAGTTCTTC	CASSLTSGRGYEQFF
TRBJ2-5	TRBV20-1	many	-	TGCAGTGCCCCGCGGGAGACCCAGTACTTC	CSAPRETQYF
TRBJ2-1	TRBV28	many	TRBD2	TGTGCGGTAGCGGGGACCTCCTACAATGAGCAGTTCTTC	CAVAGTSYNEQFF
TRBJ2-1	TRBV7-2	few	TRBD2	TGTGCCAGCAGCGGGGGACTAGCGGTCTACAATGAGCAGTTCTTC	CASSGGLAVYNEQFF
TRBJ1-1	TRBV20-1	-	-	TGCAGTGCTAGTCCTCAGGGATACGGCACTGAAGCTTTCTTT	CSASPQGYGTEAFF
TRBJ2-1	TRBV9	many	-	TGTGCCAGCAGCCCCGGGCTACCCCTATACAATGAGCAGTTCTTC	CASSPGLPLYNEQFF
TRBJ2-1	TRBV19	-	-	TGTGCCAGTAGTCAGCCTAGCGAAAGCTCCTACAATGAGCAGTTCTTC	CASSQPSESSYNEQFF
TRBJ1-4	TRBV25-1	-	TRBD1	TGTGCCAGCAGTGCGGACAGGGCCCCGGATGAAAAACTGTTTTTT	CASSADRAPDEKLFF
TRBJ2-1	TRBV3-1	many	TRBD2	TGTGCCAGCAGACGAAGCGGGAGCTCCTACAATGAGCAGTTCTTC	CASRRSGSSYNEQFF
TRBJ2-7	TRBV5-1	-	-	TGCGCCAGCAGCTTGGCGGGCAGGGCCTACGAGCAGTACTTC	CASSLAGRAYEQYF
TRBJ2-7	TRBV19	few	-	TGTGCCAGTAGTCCCCGTGCTCCCAGCTCCTACGAGCAGTACTTC	CASSPRAPSSYEQYF
TRBJ1-5	TRBV29-1	-	TRBD1	TGCAGCGTTGAAGATGCCGGACAGGGAGGGGGAACCCAGCATTTT	CSVEDAGQGGGTQHF
TRBJ2-5	TRBV4-2	few	-	TGTGCCAGCAGCCTAACGACTAGTCCCACCCAGTACTTC	CASSLTTSPTQYF
TRBJ2-7	TRBV12-3/TRBV12-4	many	-	TGTGCCAGCAGCTCCAGGGGACCCGACTACGAGCAGTACTTC	CASSSRGPDYEQYF
TRBJ2-2	TRBV6-1	-	-	TGTGCCAGCGGGACGGGGGTTGCCGGGGAGCTGTTTTTT	CASGTGVAGELFF
TRBJ2-7	TRBV28	-	TRBD1	TGTGCCAGCAGTTCTCCGGGACAGGGCAGACGCGAGCAGTACTTC	CASSSPGQGRREQYF
TRBJ2-1	TRBV3-1	few	TRBD2	TGTGCCAGCAGCCTTAGGACTAGCGGGAGAAGTAACAATGAGCAGTTCTTC	CASSLRTSGRSNNEQFF
TRBJ1-2	TRBV28	many	-	TGTGCCAGTTGGGACCGGAGCTCCGGCTATGGCTACACCTTC	CASWDRSSGYGYTF
TRBJ2-7	TRBV7-2	-	-	TGCGCCAGCAGCCAAGGATGGGCGGACCGTTCCTACGAGCAGTACTTC	CASSQGWADRSYEQYF
TRBJ2-2	TRBV6-1	-	-	TGTGCCAACACGGGAGGGACAGGTCTCACCGGGGAGCTGTTTTTT	CANTGGTGLTGELFF
TRBJ2-1	TRBV5-6	-	TRBD2	TGTGCCAGCAGCTTATCTAGCGGAAGCTCCTCCTACAATGAGCAGTTCTTC	CASSLSSGSSSYNEQFF
TRBJ2-7	TRBV6-1	many	TRBD2	TGTGCCAGCAGCCCACATCCCTTGGGGAGGGACGAGCAGTACTTC	CASSPHPLGRDEQYF
TRBJ2-1	TRBV19	few	-	TGTGCCAGTAAGAGCCGGGACACGGATTTGGTACAGTTCTTC	CASKSRDTDLVQFF